The 13 T cell receptor beta chains below all came from one sample that was sequenced in a study of T cell responses to AZD1222 COVID-19 vaccine (TCRdb year 2021). The time point tag for this specimen amounts to: baseline before first vaccination. The library was made by the immunoSEQ multiplex PCR assay. TCRdb limited this immuneACCESS table to in-frame rearrangements with V and J called. A share of clones is missing; checked studies link under half to unresolved V genes, and the rest is unexplained. This sample has approximately 100,000 clones in its table, and around 83% of those were observed once. The biggest ten clones account for approximately 1.5% of the sample. The material sequenced was peripheral blood, taken on day 0 of AZD1222 vaccination. Receptors originate from an adult in good health.

The chain combines TRBV11-2 with TRBJ1-1; 10 nucleotides line up with TRBD1. J lost 5 bases, V lost 5 bases, and 5 bases had no gene match. This CDR3 is 14 amino acids long. Germline CDR1 is SGHAT and CDR2 is FQNNGV. The CDR3 is CASSRDRGGTEAFF. CDR3 nucleotides: TGTGCCAGCAGCCGGGACAGGGGAGGTACTGAAGCTTTCTTT.

The chain employs TRBV30 and TRBJ2-2; D is unclear. The CDR3 runs to 13 residues. Germline CDR1 reads GTSNPN; CDR2 reads SVGIG (reference sequence). Trimming shortened V by 4 bases and J by 0 bases, and 6 bases separated the two germline ends. The CDR3 bases are TGTGCCTGGACAGGCCCGAACACCGGGGAGCTGTTTTTT. Translated, it gives CAWTGPNTGELFF.

The chain links TRBV28 to TRBJ2-1; 7 bases match TRBD2. Trimming at V came to 10 bases and at J to 2 bases, leaving 8 bases not matched to a gene. Germline V gene sequence: CDR1 MDHEN, CDR2 SYDVKM. CDR3 length: 14 amino acids. CDR3 loop: CATNRDYAYNEQFF. CDR3 DNA: TGTGCCACCAACCGGGACTACGCCTACAATGAGCAGTTCTTC.

The chain couples TRBV15 to TRBJ2-1; D uncertain. CDR3 length equals 16 residues. CDR1 is LNHNV, CDR2 YYDKDF, per germline (reference sequence). Trimming cost V 0 bases and J 3 bases, with 12 bases left between them. The CDR3 coding sequence is TGTGCCACCAGCAGAGATTCGGGCTTCAACTACAATGAGCAGTTCTTC. This translates into CATSRDSGFNYNEQFF.

The chain joins TRBV10-3 to TRBJ2-5; 8 nucleotides match TRBD1. Trimming removed 2 bases from V and 5 bases from J; junction bases left unmatched: 4. Germline loops: CDR1 ENHRY, CDR2 SYGVKD. CDR3 length: 14 amino acids. The CDR3: CAISEGQGGETQYF. The CDR3 DNA reads TGTGCCATCAGTGAGGGACAGGGCGGGGAGACCCAGTACTTC.

This clone appeared a single time. The chain carries TRBV18 and TRBJ1-3; TRBD1 is a possible D gene (6 bases). The CDR3 extends over 15 amino acids. Germline values: CDR1 KGHSH, CDR2 LQKENI. Trimming took 5 bases from V and 3 from J, leaving 14 bases between them. The CDR3 bases are TGTGCCAGCTCAATACAACAGGGTTTTGGAAACACCATATATTTT. It is translated as CASSIQQGFGNTIYF.

The J gene is TRBJ2-5, the V gene TRBV18, with TRBD1 as a possible D gene (6 bases). Germline lookup yields CDR1 KGHSH and CDR2 LQKENI. This CDR3 has 13 amino acids. The V and J ends lost 6 bases and 3 bases respectively, with 11 bases between them. CDR3 protein: CASSITGKETQYF. In DNA, the CDR3 is TGTGCCAGCTCGATAACAGGGAAAGAGACCCAGTACTTC.

This chain links TRBV7-8 with TRBJ1-1; perhaps TRBD1 as D (5 bases). This CDR3 has 15 residues. V shed 4 bases and J shed 1 base, with 13 bases lying between them. Germline lookup yields CDR1 SGHVS and CDR2 FQNEAQ. The CDR3, as DNA: TGTGCCAGCAGCTCCCCGGGACCCCAGAACACTGAAGCTTTCTTT. Its translation is CASSSPGPQNTEAFF.

This chain connects TRBV7-9 to TRBJ2-7; 8 bases fit TRBD1. The length of the CDR3 is 15 residues. V shed 1 base and J 6 bases; nucleotides not matched to a gene: 8. CDR1 is SEHNR, CDR2 FQNEAQ, per germline (reference sequence). The DNA of the CDR3 is TGTGCCAGCAGCTTAGGGGCCGCAGGGGGCAGCGAGCAGTACTTC. Translation: CASSLGAAGGSEQYF. The full variable domain, rest sourced from reference TRBV7-9 and TRBJ2-7, is DTGVSQNPRHKITKRGQNVTFRCDPISEHNRLYWYRQTLGQGPEFLTYFQNEAQLEKSRLLSDRFSAERPKGSFSTLEIQRTEQGDSAMYLCASSLGAAGGSEQYFGPGTRLTVT.

The chain has TRBV28 and TRBJ1-2; 8 nucleotides agree with TRBD1. Trimming removed 5 bases from V and 8 bases from J; junction bases left unmatched: 10. The CDR3 consists of 14 residues. Germline values: CDR1 MDHEN, CDR2 SYDVKM. The CDR3 DNA is TGTGCCAGCAGTCCGTGGACAGGGCCAAGGGGCTACACCTTC. As protein: CASSPWTGPRGYTF.

This chain connects TRBV19 to TRBJ2-2; TRBD1 is a possible D gene (6 bases). Trimming shortened V by 5 bases and J by 6 bases, and 13 bases separated the two germline ends. The CDR3 sequence is 14 residues long. Germline V lookup: CDR1 LNHDA, CDR2 SQIVND (reference sequence). The CDR3, as DNA: TGTGCCAGTAGTCCCACAGGGATGCCCGGGGAGCTGTTTTTT. Protein: CASSPTGMPGELFF. Full variable domain (remainder filled in from reference TRBV19 and TRBJ2-2): DGGITQSPKYLFRKEGQNVTLSCEQNLNHDAMYWYRQDPGQGLRLIYYSQIVNDFQKGDIAEGYSVSREKKESFPLTVTSAQKNPTAFYLCASSPTGMPGELFFGEGSRLTVL.

V is TRBV14 and J is TRBJ2-3; TRBD2 agrees at 9 bases. The CDR3 extends over 19 amino acids. The junction had 16 bases not matched to a gene; V was cut back by 0 bases and J by 6 bases. The germline gives CDR1 SGHDN, CDR2 FVKESK. The CDR3 is CASSQEATRSSGKRDTQYF. CDR3 DNA sequence: TGTGCCAGCAGCCAAGAAGCAACTAGATCTAGCGGGAAAAGGGATACGCAGTATTTT.

This sequence joins TRBV18 and TRBJ1-1; the D is unclear. The V gene lost 2 bases and the J gene lost 1 base, with 5 bases spanning the gap. Germline assignment: CDR1 KGHSH and CDR2 LQKENI. The CDR3 sequence is 13 residues long. The CDR3 region is CASSPNGNTEAFF. The DNA for the CDR3 is TGTGCCAGCTCACCAAACGGGAACACTGAAGCTTTCTTT. The entire variable domain, with the rest obtained from reference TRBV18 and TRBJ1-1, is as follows: NAGVMQNPRHLVRRRGQEARLRCSPMKGHSHVYWYRQLPEEGLKFMVYLQKENIIDESGMPKERFSAEFPKEGPSILRIQQVVRGDSAAYFCASSPNGNTEAFFGQGTRLTVV.